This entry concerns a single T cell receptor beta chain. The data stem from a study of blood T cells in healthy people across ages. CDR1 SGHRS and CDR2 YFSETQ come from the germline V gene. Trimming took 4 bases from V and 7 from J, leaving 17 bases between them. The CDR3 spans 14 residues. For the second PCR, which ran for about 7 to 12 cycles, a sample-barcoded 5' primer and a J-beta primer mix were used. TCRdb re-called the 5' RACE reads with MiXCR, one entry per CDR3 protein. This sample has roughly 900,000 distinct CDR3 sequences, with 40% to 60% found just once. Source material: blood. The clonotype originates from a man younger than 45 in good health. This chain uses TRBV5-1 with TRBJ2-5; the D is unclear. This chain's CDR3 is CASSPSGLSPTQYF. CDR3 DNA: TGCGCCAGCAGCCCCTCCGGGCTCAGTCCGACCCAGTACTTC. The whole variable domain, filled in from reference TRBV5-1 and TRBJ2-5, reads KAGVTQTPRYLIKTRGQQVTLSCSPISGHRSVSWYQQTPGQGLQFLFEYFSETQRNKGNFPGRFSGRQFSNSRSEMNVSTLELGDSALYLCASSPSGLSPTQYFGPGTRLLVL.